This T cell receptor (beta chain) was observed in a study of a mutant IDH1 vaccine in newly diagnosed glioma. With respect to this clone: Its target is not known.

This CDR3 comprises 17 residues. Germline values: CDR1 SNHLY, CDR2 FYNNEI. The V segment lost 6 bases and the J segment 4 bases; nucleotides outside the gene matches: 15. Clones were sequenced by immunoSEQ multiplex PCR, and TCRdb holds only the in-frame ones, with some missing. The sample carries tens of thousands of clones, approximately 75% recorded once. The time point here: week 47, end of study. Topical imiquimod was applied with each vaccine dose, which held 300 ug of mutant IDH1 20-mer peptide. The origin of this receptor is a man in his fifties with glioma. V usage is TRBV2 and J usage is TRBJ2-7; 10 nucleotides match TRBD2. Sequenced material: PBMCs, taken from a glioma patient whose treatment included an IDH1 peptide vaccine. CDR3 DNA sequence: TGTGCCAGCAGGGCGCCAGGGACTAGCGAAGGGGTATACGAGCAGTACTTC. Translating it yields CASRAPGTSEGVYEQYF.